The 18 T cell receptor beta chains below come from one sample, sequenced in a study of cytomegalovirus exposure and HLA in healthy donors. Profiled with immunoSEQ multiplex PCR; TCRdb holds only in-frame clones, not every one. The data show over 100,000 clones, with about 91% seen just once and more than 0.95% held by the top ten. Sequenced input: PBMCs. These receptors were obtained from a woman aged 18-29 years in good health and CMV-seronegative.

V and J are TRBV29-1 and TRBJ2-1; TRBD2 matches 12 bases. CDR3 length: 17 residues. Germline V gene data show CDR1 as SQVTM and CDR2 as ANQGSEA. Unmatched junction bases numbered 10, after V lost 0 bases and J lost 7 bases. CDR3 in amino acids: CSVEDGFLAGGRNEQFF. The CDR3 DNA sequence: TGCAGCGTTGAAGATGGGTTTCTAGCGGGGGGGAGGAATGAGCAGTTCTTC.

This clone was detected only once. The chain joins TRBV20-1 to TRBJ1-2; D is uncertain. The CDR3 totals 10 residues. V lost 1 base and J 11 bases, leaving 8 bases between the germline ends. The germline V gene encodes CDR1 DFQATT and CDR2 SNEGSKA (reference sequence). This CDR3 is CSARGREYTF. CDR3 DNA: TGCAGTGCTAGAGGGAGGGAATACACCTTC.

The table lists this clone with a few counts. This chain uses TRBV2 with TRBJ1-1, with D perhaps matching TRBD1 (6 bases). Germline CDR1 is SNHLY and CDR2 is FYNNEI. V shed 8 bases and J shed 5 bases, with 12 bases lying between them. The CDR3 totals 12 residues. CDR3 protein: CASAGQRTEAFF. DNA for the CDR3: TGTGCCAGCGCTGGACAGCGGACTGAAGCTTTCTTT.

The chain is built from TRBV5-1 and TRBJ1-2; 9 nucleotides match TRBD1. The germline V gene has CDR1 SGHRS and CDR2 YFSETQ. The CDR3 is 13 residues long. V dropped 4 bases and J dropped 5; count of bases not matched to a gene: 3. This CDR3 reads CASSPDRGYGYTF. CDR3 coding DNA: TGCGCCAGCAGCCCCGACAGGGGGTATGGCTACACCTTC.

The DNA of the CDR3 is TGTGCCAGCTCCCCCGGCGGTACAGGGGGTATTGATGGCTACACCTTC. It encodes CASSPGGTGGIDGYTF. This rearrangement joins TRBV27 to TRBJ1-2; the match to TRBD1 covers 8 bases. V lost 8 bases to trimming and J lost 6 bases; unmatched junction nucleotides: 17. In germline, CDR1 is MNHEY, CDR2 SMNVEV (reference sequence). The CDR3 has 16 amino acids.

CDR3: CASRKHDGETQYF. The CDR3 DNA follows: TGTGCCAGCAGAAAACACGACGGGGAGACCCAGTACTTC. This sequence joins TRBV6-6 and TRBJ2-5, with D uncertain. The V end was cut by 6 bases, the J end by 5 bases, with 13 bases between. Per the germline V gene, CDR1 is MNHNY and CDR2 is SVGAGI (reference sequence). CDR3 size: 13 residues.

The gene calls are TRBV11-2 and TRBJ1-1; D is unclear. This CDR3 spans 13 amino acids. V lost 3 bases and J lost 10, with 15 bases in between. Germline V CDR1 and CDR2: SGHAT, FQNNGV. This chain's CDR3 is CASSFQEIVGAFF. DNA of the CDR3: TGTGCCAGCAGCTTTCAAGAAATAGTCGGAGCTTTCTTT. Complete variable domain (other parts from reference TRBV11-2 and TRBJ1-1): EAGVAQSPRYKIIEKRQSVAFWCNPISGHATLYWYQQILGQGPKLLIQFQNNGVVDDSQLPKDRFSAERLKGVDSTLKIQPAKLEDSAVYLCASSFQEIVGAFFGQGTRLTVV.

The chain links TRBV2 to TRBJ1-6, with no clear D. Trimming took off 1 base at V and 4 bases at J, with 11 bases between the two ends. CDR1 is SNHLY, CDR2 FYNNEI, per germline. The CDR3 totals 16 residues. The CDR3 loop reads CASSEGEILYNSPLHF. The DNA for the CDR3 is TGTGCCAGCAGTGAAGGGGAGATTCTTTATAATTCACCCCTCCACTTT. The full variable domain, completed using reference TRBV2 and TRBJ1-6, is EPEVTQTPSHQVTQMGQEVILRCVPISNHLYFYWYRQILGQKVEFLVSFYNNEISEKSEIFDDQFSVERPDGSNFTLKIRSTKLEDSAMYFCASSEGEILYNSPLHFGNGTRLTVT.

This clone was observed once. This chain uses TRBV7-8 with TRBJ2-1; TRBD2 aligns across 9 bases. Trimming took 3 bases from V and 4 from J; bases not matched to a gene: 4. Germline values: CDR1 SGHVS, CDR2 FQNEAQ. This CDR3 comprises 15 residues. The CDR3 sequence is CASSFWRGGYNEQFF. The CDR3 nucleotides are TGTGCCAGCAGCTTTTGGCGGGGGGGATACAATGAGCAGTTCTTC.

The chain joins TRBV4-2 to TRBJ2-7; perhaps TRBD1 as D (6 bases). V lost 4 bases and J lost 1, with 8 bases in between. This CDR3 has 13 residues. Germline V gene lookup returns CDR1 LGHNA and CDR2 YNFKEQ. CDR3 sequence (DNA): TGTGCCAGCAGCCCGGACAGTTCCTACGAGCAGTACTTC. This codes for CASSPDSSYEQYF.

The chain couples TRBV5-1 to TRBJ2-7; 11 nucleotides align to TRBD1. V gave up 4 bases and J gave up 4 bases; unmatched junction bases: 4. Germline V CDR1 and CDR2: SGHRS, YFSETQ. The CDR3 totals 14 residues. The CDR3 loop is CASSHRDRGYEQYF. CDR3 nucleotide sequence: TGCGCCAGCAGCCACCGGGACAGGGGGTACGAGCAGTACTTC.

The CDR3 DNA sequence: TGTGCCAGCAGCCGGGGACAGGAGGAGGGGCCCCAGCATTTT. Translation: CASSRGQEEGPQHF. The chain uses TRBV11-2 and TRBJ1-5; 8 bases fit TRBD1. The CDR3 has 14 amino acids. Germline trimming cut 5 bases from V and 9 bases from J; bases unmatched to any gene: 9. Germline V gives CDR1 SGHAT, CDR2 FQNNGV.

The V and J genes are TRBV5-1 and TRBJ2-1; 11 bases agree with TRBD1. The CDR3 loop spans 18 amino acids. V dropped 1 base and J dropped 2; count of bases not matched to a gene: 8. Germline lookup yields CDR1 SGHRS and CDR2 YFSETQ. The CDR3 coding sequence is TGCGCCAGCAGCTTGTTCTCCGGGACAGGGGGGCCCTACAATGAGCAGTTCTTC. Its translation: CASSLFSGTGGPYNEQFF.

The CDR3 DNA is TGTGCCATCAGGCGACAGGGTGACACTGAAGCTTTCTTT. Translating it yields CAIRRQGDTEAFF. J is TRBJ1-1 and V is TRBV10-3, with 7 bases aligning to TRBD1. CDR3 length: 13 residues. Germline CDR1 and CDR2: ENHRY and SYGVKD. J gave up 3 bases and V 6 bases, and 4 bases lay outside the gene matches.

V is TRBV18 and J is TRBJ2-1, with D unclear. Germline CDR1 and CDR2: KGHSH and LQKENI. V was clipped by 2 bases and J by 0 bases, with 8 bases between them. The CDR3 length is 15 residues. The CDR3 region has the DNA TGTGCCAGCTCACCAAGCGAACGCTCCTACAATGAGCAGTTCTTC. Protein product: CASSPSERSYNEQFF.

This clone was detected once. The CDR3 coding sequence is TGCGCCAGCAGCGCCGAGGGGAACACTGAAGCTTTCTTT. It translates to CASSAEGNTEAFF. The V call is TRBV4-1, the J call TRBJ1-1; D not resolved. The ends were cut back, 5 bases at V and 1 base at J, with 8 bases in the middle. Looked up from germline, CDR1 is MGHRA and CDR2 is YSYEKL. CDR3 length: 13 residues.

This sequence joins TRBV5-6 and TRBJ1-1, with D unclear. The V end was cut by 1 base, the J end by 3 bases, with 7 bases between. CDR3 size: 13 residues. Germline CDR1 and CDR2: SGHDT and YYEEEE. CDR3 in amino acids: CASSLREYTEAFF. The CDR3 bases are TGTGCCAGCAGCTTGAGAGAATACACTGAAGCTTTCTTT.

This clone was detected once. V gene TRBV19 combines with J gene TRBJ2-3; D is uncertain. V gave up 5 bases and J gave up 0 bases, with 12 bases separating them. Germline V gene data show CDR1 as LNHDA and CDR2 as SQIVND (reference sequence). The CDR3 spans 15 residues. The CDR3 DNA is TGTGCCAGTAGTTCAGGCTACTCTAGCACAGATACGCAGTATTTT. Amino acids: CASSSGYSSTDTQYF.